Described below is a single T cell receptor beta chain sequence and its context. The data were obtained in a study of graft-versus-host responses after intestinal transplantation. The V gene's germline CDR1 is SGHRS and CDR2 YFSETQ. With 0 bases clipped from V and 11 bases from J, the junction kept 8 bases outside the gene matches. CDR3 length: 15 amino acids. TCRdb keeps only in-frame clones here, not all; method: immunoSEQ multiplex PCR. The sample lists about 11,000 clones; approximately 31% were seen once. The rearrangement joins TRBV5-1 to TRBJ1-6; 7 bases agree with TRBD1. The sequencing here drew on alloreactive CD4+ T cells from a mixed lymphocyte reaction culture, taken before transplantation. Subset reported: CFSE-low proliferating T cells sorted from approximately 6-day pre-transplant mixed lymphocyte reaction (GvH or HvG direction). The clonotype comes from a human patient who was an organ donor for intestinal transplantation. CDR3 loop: CASSLEVGGVTPLHF. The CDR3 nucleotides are TGCGCCAGCAGCTTGGAGGTAGGGGGCGTAACACCCCTCCACTTT.